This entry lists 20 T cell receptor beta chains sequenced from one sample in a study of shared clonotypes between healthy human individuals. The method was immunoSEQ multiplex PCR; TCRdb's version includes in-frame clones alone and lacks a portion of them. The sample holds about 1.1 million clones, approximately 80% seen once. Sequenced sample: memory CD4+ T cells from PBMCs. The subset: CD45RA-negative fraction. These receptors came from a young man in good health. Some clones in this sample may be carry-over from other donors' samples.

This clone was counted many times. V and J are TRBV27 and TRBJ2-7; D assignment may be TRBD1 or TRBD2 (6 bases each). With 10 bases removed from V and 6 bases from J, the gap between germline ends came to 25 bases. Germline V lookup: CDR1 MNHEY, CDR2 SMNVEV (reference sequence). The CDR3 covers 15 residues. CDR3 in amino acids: CATRRPGARRSEQYF. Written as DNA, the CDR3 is TGTGCCACCCGGCGGCCGGGGGCCCGGCGGTCCGAGCAGTACTTC.

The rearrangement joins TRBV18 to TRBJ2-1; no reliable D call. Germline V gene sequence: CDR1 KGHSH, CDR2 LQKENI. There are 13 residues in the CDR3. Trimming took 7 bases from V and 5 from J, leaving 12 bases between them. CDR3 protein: CASLAANNNEQFF. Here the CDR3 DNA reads TGTGCCAGCTTGGCGGCAAATAACAATGAGCAGTTCTTC.

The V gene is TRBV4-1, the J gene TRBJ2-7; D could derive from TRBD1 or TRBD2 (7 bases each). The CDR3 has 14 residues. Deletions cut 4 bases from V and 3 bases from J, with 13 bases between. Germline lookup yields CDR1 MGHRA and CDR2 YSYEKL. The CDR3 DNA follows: TGCGCCAGCAGCCGGGGGGGACAGTTCTACGAGCAGTACTTC. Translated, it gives CASSRGGQFYEQYF.

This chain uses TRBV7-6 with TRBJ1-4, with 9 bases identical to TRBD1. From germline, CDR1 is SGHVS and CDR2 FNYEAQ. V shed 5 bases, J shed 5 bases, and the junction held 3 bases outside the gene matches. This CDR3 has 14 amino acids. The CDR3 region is CASSLGTGNEKLFF. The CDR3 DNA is TGTGCCAGCAGCCTAGGGACAGGGAATGAAAAACTGTTTTTT.

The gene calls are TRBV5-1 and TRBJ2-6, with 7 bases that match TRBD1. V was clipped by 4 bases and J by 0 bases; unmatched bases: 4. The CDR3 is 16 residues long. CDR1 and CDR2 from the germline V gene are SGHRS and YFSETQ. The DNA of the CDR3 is TGCGCCAGCAGCCCGGGGACAGTCTCTGGGGCCAACGTCCTGACTTTC. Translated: CASSPGTVSGANVLTF.

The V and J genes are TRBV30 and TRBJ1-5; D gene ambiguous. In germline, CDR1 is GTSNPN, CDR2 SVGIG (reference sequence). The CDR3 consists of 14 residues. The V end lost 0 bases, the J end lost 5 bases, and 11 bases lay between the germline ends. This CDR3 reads CAWSVDTFDQPQHF. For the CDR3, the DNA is TGTGCCTGGAGTGTCGACACGTTCGATCAGCCCCAGCATTTT. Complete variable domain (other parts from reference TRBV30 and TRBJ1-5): SQTIHQWPATLVQPVGSPLSLECTVEGTSNPNLYWYRQAAGRGLQLLFYSVGIGQISSEVPQNLSASRPQDRQFILSSKKLLLSDSGFYLCAWSVDTFDQPQHFGDGTRLSIL.

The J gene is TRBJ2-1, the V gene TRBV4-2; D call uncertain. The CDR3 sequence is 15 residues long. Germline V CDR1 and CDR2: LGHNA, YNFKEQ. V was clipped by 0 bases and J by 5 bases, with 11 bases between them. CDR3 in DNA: TGTGCCAGCAGCCAAGATAGGAGAGCCCACAATGAGCAGTTCTTC. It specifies CASSQDRRAHNEQFF.

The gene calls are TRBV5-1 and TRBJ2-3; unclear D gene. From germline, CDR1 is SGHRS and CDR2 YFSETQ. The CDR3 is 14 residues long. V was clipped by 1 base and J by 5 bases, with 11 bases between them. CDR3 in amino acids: CASSLNPLGDTQYF. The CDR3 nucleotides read TGCGCCAGCAGCTTGAACCCCTTAGGAGATACGCAGTATTTT. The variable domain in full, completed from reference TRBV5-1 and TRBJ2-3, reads KAGVTQTPRYLIKTRGQQVTLSCSPISGHRSVSWYQQTPGQGLQFLFEYFSETQRNKGNFPGRFSGRQFSNSRSEMNVSTLELGDSALYLCASSLNPLGDTQYFGPGTRLTVL.

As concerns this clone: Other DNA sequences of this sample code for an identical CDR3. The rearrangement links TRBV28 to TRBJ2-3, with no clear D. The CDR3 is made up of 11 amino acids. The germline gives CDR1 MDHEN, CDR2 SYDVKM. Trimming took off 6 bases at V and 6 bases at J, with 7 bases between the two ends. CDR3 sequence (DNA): TGTGCCAGCAGCTCGGCGGATACGCAGTATTTT. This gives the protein CASSSADTQYF.

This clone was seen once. DNA of the CDR3: TGTGCCAGCAGATTAACAGCGGGAGGGCTCTCCTACAATGAGCAGTTCTTC. This sequence encodes CASRLTAGGLSYNEQFF. This rearrangement joins TRBV28 to TRBJ2-1; TRBD2 matches at 10 bases. The V and J ends lost 6 bases and 0 bases, in that order; junction bases with no gene match: 8. The CDR3 is 17 amino acids. The V gene's germline CDR1 is MDHEN and CDR2 SYDVKM.

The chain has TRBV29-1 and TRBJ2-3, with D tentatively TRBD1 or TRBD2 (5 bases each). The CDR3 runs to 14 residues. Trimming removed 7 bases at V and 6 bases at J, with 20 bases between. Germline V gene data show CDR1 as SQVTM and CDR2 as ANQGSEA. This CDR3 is CSAGTQAPQDTQYF. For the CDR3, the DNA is TGCAGCGCCGGGACCCAGGCCCCACAGGATACGCAGTATTTT.

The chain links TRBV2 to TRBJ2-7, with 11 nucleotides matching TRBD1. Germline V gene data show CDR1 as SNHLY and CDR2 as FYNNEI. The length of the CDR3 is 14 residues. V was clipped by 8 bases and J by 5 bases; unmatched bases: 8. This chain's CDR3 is CASGMGQGVHEQYF. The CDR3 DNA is TGTGCCAGCGGCATGGGACAGGGGGTTCACGAGCAGTACTTC.

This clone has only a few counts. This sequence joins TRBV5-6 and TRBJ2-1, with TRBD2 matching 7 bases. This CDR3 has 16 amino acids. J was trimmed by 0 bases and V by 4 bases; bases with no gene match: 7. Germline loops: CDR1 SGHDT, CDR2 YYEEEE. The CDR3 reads CASSRLAKSSYNEQFF. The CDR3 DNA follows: TGTGCCAGCAGCCGACTAGCCAAGAGCTCCTACAATGAGCAGTTCTTC.

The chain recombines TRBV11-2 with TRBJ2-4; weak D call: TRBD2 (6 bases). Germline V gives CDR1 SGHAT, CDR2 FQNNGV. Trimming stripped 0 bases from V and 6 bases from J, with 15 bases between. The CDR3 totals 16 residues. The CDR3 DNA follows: TGTGCCAGCAGCTTAGATTGGGACCGGCGGGGAAACATTCAGTACTTC. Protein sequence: CASSLDWDRRGNIQYF. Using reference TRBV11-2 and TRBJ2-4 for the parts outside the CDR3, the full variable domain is EAGVAQSPRYKIIEKRQSVAFWCNPISGHATLYWYQQILGQGPKLLIQFQNNGVVDDSQLPKDRFSAERLKGVDSTLKIQPAKLEDSAVYLCASSLDWDRRGNIQYFGAGTRLSVL.

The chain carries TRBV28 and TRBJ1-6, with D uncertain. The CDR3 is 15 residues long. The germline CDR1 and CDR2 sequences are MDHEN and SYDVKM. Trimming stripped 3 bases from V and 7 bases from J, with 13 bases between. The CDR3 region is CASSLPGRPNSPLHF. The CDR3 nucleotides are TGTGCCAGCAGTTTGCCAGGTCGCCCGAATTCACCCCTCCACTTT.

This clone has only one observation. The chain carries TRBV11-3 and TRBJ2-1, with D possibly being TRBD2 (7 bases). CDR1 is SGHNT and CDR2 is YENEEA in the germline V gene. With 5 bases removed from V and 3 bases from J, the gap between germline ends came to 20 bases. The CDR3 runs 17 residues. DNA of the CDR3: TGTGCCAGCAGCAAGGGGGGAGGGCCTTTTTTCTACAATGAGCAGTTCTTC. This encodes CASSKGGGPFFYNEQFF.

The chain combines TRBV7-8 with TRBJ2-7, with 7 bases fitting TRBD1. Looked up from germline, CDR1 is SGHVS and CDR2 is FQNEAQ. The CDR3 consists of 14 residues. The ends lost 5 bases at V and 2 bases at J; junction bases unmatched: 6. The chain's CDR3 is CASSRQGIPYEQYF. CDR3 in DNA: TGTGCCAGCAGCCGACAGGGTATCCCCTACGAGCAGTACTTC.

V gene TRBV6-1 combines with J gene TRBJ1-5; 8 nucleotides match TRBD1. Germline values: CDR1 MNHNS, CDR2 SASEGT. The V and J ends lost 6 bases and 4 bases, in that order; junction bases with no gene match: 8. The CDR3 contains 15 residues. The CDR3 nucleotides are TGTGCCAGCAGGTTGACAGGGGAAAGAAATCAGCCCCAGCATTTT. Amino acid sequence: CASRLTGERNQPQHF.

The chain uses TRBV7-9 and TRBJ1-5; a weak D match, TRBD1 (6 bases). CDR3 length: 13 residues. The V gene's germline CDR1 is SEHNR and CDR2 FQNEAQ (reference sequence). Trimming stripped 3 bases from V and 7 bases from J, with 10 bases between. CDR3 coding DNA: TGTGCCAGCAGCTTGGGGGGGCAACAGCCCCAGCATTTT. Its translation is CASSLGGQQPQHF.

In DNA form, the CDR3 reads TGTGCCAGCAGCCTGGACAGCAGAGAGCCCTACGAGCAGTACTTC. Translating gives CASSLDSREPYEQYF. J is TRBJ2-7 and V is TRBV7-3, with D tentatively TRBD1 (6 bases). This CDR3 contains 15 residues. Trimming took off 5 bases at V and 2 bases at J, with 16 bases between the two ends. Germline CDR1 reads SGHTA; CDR2 reads FQGTGA.